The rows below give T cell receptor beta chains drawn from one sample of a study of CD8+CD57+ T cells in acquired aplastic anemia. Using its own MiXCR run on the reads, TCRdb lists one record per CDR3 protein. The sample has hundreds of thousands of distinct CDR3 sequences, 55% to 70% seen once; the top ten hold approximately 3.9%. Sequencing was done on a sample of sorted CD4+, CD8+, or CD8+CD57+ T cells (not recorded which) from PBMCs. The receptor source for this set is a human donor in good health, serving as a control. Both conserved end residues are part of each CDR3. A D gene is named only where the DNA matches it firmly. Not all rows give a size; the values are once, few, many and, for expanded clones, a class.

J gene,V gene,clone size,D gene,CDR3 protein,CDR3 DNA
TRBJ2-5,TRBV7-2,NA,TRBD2,CASSQAGGRTQYF,TGTGCCAGCAGCCAAGCCGGCGGGAGGACCCAGTACTTC
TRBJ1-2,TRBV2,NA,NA,CASSGSRYPAAHYGYAF,TGTGCCAGCAGTGGTTCGAGGTACCCTGCAGCCCACTATGGCTACGCCTTC
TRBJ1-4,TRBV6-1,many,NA,CASSGGVITNEKLFF,TGTGCCAGCAGTGGAGGGGTCATAACTAATGAAAAACTGTTTTTT
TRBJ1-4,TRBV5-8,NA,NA,CASSESSRLGEKLFF,TGTGCCAGCAGTGAAAGTAGCAGACTTGGGGAAAAACTGTTTTTT
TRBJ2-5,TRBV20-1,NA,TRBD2,CSGLLAGGISETQYF,TGCAGTGGCCTTCTAGCGGGGGGGATCTCCGAGACCCAGTACTTC
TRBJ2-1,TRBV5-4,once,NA,CASRLDRTGGQFF,TGTGCCAGCAGACTTGACAGGACGGGAGGGCAGTTCTTC
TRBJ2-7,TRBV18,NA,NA,CASSVQGNEQYF,TGTGCCAGCAGCGTCCAGGGAAACGAGCAGTACTTC
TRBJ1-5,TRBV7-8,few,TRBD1,CASTGTVDQPQHF,TGTGCCAGCACCGGGACAGTCGATCAGCCCCAGCATTTT
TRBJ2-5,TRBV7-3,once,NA,CASSLSRVETQYF,TGTGCCAGCAGTTTGAGTAGGGTAGAGACCCAGTACTTC
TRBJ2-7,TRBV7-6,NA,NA,CASSFRPVDYEQYF,TGTGCCAGCAGCTTCCGACCGGTGGACTACGAGCAGTACTTC
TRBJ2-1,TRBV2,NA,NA,CASSARGGNYNEQFF,TGTGCCAGCAGTGCTCGAGGCGGGAATTATAATGAGCAGTTCTTC
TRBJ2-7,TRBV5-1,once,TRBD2,CASRERTSEQYF,TGCGCCAGCAGGGAGCGGACTAGCGAGCAGTACTTC
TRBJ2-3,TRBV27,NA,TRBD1,CASSLLPGQGTDTQYF,TGTGCCAGCAGTTTGCTCCCAGGACAGGGGACAGATACGCAGTATTTT
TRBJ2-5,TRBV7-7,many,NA,CASSLVASSGETQYF,TGTGCCAGCAGCTTAGTCGCGTCGAGCGGAGAGACCCAGTACTTC
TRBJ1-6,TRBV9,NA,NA,CASSPGPGVADTHF,TGTGCCAGCAGCCCGGGGCCAGGGGTAGCAGATACGCACTTT
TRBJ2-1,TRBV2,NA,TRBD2,CASSYSGGRGNEQIF,TGTGCCAGCAGTTATAGCGGGGGCCGGGGAAATGAGCAGATCTTC
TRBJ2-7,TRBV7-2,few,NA,CASSRTSPYEQYF,TGTGCCAGCAGTCGGACGAGCCCCTACGAGCAGTACTTC
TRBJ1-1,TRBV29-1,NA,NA,CSVVRDTEAFF,TGCAGCGTTGTCCGAGACACTGAAGCTTTCTTT
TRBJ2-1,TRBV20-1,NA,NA,CSAALGANYEQFF,TGCAGTGCTGCCCTAGGCGCCAACTATGAGCAGTTCTTC
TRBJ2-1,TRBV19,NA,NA,CASSRPHHGTVSSYNEQFF,TGTGCCAGTAGCAGACCCCACCACGGGACGGTAAGCTCCTACAATGAGCAGTTCTTC
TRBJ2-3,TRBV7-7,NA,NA,CASSLAGQHERYFQYF,TGTGCTAGCAGCTTAGCAGGGCAGCACGAGCGGTATTTCCAGTATTTT
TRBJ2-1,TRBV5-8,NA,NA,CASGFPGAREQFF,TGTGCCAGCGGCTTTCCGGGGGCGCGGGAGCAGTTCTTC
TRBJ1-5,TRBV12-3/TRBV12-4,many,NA,CASSLGTVRNQPQHF,TGTGCCAGCAGCCTCGGCACAGTGAGGAATCAGCCCCAGCATTTT
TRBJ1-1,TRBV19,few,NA,CASSKGEAGEAEAFF,TGTGCCAGTAGTAAGGGAGAAGCAGGGGAGGCTGAAGCTTTCTTT
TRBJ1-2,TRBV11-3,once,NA,CASSLAQFSNYGYTF,TGTGCCAGCAGCTTAGCACAGTTCTCTAACTATGGCTACACCTTC
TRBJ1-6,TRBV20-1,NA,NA,CSAIVPGYPNSPLHF,TGCAGTGCAATCGTTCCGGGTTACCCAAATTCACCCCTCCACTTT
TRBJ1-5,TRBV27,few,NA,CASSFSGSGFNQPQHF,TGTGCCAGCAGCTTCTCAGGGTCAGGGTTCAATCAGCCCCAGCATTTT
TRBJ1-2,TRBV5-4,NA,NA,CASSLGGRSLYGYTF,TGTGCCAGCAGCTTGGGAGGGAGGAGCCTCTATGGCTACACCTTC
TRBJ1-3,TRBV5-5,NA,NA,CASSSPGTGNTIYF,TGTGCCAGCAGCTCGCCGGGGACTGGAAACACCATATATTTT
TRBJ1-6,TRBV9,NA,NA,CASSVETGPSPFNF,TGTGCCAGCAGCGTGGAGACAGGCCCTTCACCCTTCAACTTT
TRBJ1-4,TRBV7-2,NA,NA,CASSYRGGTNEKLFF,TGTGCCAGCAGCTACCGGGGGGGGACTAATGAAAAACTGTTTTTT
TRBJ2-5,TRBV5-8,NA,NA,CASSSPRETKYF,TGTGCCAGCAGCTCCCCCCGAGAGACCAAGTACTTC
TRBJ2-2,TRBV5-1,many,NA,CASSLGRANTGELFF,TGCGCCAGCAGCCTTGGACGGGCGAACACCGGGGAGCTGTTTTTT
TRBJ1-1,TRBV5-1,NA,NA,CASSVAANTEAFF,TGTGCCAGCAGCGTAGCTGCAAACACTGAAGCTTTCTTT
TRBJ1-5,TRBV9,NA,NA,CASSYEQGPNQPQHF,TGTGCCAGCAGTTACGAGCAGGGACCCAATCAGCCCCAGCATTTT
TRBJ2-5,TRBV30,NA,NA,CAWSVPAGHPETQYF,TGTGCCTGGAGTGTACCTGCAGGGCATCCGGAGACCCAGTACTTC
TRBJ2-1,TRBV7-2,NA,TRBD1,CASSPRTGLWYFGQFF,TGTGCCAGCAGCCCAAGGACAGGGCTCTGGTACTTCGGGCAGTTCTTC
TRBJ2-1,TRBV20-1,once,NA,CSARPWGSYNEQFF,TGCAGTGCTAGGCCCTGGGGCTCCTACAATGAGCAGTTCTTC
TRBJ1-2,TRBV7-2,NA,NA,CASRAARGGGYTF,TGTGCCAGCAGGGCCGCCCGAGGTGGCGGCTACACCTTC
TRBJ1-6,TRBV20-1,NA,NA,CRVADSPLHF,TGCAGGGTAGCTGATTCACCCCTCCACTTT
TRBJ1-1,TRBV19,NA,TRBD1,CATIQGEDTEAFF,TGTGCCACTATCCAGGGGGAGGACACTGAAGCTTTCTTT
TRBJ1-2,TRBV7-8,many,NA,CASSLVVNLWRGDYGYTF,TGTGCCAGCAGCTTAGTCGTCAATCTTTGGAGGGGAGACTATGGCTACACCTTC
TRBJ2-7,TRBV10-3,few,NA,CAISDRGEQYF,TGTGCCATCAGTGACCGCGGCGAGCAGTACTTC
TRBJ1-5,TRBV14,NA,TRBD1,CASSPRTGWLHLHF,TGTGCCAGCAGTCCACGGACAGGATGGCTACACCTTCATTTT
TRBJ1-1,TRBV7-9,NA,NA,CASSLSASGGKGEAFF,TGTGCCAGCAGCTTAAGTGCTAGCGGGGGGAAGGGGGAAGCTTTCTTT